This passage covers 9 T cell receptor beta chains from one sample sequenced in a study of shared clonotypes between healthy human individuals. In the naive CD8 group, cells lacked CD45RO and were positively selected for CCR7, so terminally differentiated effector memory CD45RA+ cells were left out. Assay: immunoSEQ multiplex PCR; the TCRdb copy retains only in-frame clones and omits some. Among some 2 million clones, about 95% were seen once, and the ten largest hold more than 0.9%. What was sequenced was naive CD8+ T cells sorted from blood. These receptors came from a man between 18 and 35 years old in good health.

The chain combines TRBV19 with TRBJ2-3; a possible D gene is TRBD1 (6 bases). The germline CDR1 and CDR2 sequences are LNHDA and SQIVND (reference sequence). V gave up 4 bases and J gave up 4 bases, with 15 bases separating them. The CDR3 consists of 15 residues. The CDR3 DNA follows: TGTGCCAGTAGTACGCTCACAGGGTACGCAGATACGCAGTATTTT. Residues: CASSTLTGYADTQYF.

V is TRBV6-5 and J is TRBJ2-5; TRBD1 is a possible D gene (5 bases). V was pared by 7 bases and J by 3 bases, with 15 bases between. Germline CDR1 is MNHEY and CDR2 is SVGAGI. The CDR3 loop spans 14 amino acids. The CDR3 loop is CASTPRAGKETQYF. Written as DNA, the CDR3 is TGTGCCAGCACTCCCCGCGCAGGGAAAGAGACCCAGTACTTC.

Here the CDR3 reads CASSFQVYEQYF. CDR3 nucleotide sequence: TGTGCCAGCAGCTTTCAGGTTTACGAGCAGTACTTC. This chain links TRBV7-9 with TRBJ2-7; no clear D. Trimming removed 3 bases at V and 4 bases at J, with 7 bases between. Germline-derived CDR1 and CDR2 are SEHNR and FQNEAQ (reference sequence). The CDR3 totals 12 residues.

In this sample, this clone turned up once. DNA of the CDR3: TGCGCCAGCAGCCAGGGGGACACACAATTCTCAGAGGCCAAAAACATTCAGTACTTC. This translates into CASSQGDTQFSEAKNIQYF. The chain recombines TRBV4-3 with TRBJ2-4; maybe TRBD1 (6 bases). The CDR3 totals 19 residues. V was pared by 3 bases and J by 1 base, with 22 bases between. Germline-derived CDR1 and CDR2 are LGHNA and YSLEER.

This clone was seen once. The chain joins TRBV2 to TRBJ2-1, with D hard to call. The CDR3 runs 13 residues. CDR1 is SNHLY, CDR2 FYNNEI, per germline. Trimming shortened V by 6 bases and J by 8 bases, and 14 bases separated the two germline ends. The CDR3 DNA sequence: TGTGCCAGCAGCTATGTGGTAGTCGATGAGCAGTTCTTC. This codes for CASSYVVVDEQFF.

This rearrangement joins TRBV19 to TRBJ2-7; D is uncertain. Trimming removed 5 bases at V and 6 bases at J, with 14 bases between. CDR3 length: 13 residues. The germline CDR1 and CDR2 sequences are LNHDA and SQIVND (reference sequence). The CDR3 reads CASSPYHMGEQYF. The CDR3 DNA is TGTGCCAGTAGTCCATATCATATGGGCGAGCAGTACTTC. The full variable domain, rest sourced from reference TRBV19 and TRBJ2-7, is DGGITQSPKYLFRKEGQNVTLSCEQNLNHDAMYWYRQDPGQGLRLIYYSQIVNDFQKGDIAEGYSVSREKKESFPLTVTSAQKNPTAFYLCASSPYHMGEQYFGPGTRLTVT.

The CDR3 reads CASSLRRDTTDTQYF. CDR3 bases: TGTGCCAGCAGTTTAAGGCGGGACACCACAGATACGCAGTATTTT. The chain carries TRBV28 and TRBJ2-3; D tentatively reads TRBD1 or TRBD2 (6 bases each). The CDR3 has 15 amino acids. Germline-derived CDR1 and CDR2 are MDHEN and SYDVKM. The V end lost 2 bases, the J end lost 2 bases, and 11 bases lay between the germline ends.

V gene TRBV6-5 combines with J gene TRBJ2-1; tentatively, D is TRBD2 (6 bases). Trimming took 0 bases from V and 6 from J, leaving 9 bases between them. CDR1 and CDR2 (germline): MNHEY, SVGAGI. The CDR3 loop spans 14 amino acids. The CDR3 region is CASSYSEGINEQFF. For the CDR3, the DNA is TGTGCCAGCAGTTACTCGGAGGGTATCAATGAGCAGTTCTTC.

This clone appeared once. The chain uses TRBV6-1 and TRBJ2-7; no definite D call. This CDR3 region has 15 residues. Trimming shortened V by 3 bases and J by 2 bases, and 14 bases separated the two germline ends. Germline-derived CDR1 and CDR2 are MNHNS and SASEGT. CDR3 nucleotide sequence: TGTGCCAGCAGTGACCCCGGCTGGACCACCTACGAGCAGTACTTC. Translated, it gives CASSDPGWTTYEQYF.